Only a few counts were recorded for the clone carrying this TCR beta chain. The data were obtained in a study of CD8 T cells in Susac syndrome. Random hexamers served to reverse transcribe roughly 0.5 to 1 ug RNA. Each CDR3 protein gets one entry after TCRdb re-called the immunoSEQ multiplex PCR reads with MiXCR. The sample has approximately 200,000 distinct CDR3 sequences; approximately 90% are singletons. The receptor comes from a human donor with multiple sclerosis. Sequencing was done on a sample of CD8+ T cells from PBMCs.

The CDR3 DNA sequence: TGTGCCAGCAGCTTAGCCCAGGGGGGCGTGACCCAGTACTTC. It encodes CASSLAQGGVTQYF. This rearrangement joins TRBV5-6 to TRBJ2-5, with a possible D match to TRBD1 (7 bases). The germline V gene encodes CDR1 SGHDT and CDR2 YYEEEE. CDR3 length equals 14 residues. V was clipped by 2 bases and J by 7 bases, with 15 bases between them.